A single sample gave rise to the 27 T cell receptor beta chains below, sequenced in a study of T-cell reconstitution after alpha-beta-depleted transplantation in children. During its preparation, the TCRbeta library received unique molecular identifiers. TCRdb used MiXCR to reprocess the PCR reads, holding one entry per CDR3 protein. The sample has a few hundred thousand distinct CDR3 sequences, approximately 10% seen once. The starting material was PBMCs from the stem cell graft donor, obtained from the stem cell graft. Source of these receptors: a human donor who donated a stem cell graft to a child with acute lymphoblastic leukemia.

The J gene is TRBJ2-1, the V gene TRBV7-2; D call uncertain. The V gene lost 0 bases and the J gene lost 1 base, with 13 bases spanning the gap. Germline V gene sequence: CDR1 SGHTA, CDR2 FQGNSA. The CDR3 spans 17 residues. For the CDR3, the DNA is TGTGCCAGCAGCTTAGCGGTCCTGATCGGGTCCTACAATGAGCAGTTCTTC. It codes for CASSLAVLIGSYNEQFF.

This rearrangement joins TRBV6-1 to TRBJ1-5; 8 bases line up with TRBD1. Germline-derived CDR1 and CDR2 are MNHNS and SASEGT. V trimming: 6 bases; J trimming: 7 bases; junction bases outside the gene matches: 8. The CDR3 is 14 residues long. CDR3 DNA: TGTGCCAGCAGCGCCGGACAGGGTAGACAGCCCCAGCATTTT. The encoded protein is CASSAGQGRQPQHF.

V and J are TRBV4-3 and TRBJ2-3; 12 nucleotides agree with TRBD2. The CDR3 runs 16 residues. V dropped 0 bases and J dropped 4; count of bases not matched to a gene: 2. Germline CDR1 is LGHNA and CDR2 is YSLEER. This CDR3 reads CASSQDLAGGPDTQYF. DNA of the CDR3: TGCGCCAGCAGCCAAGATCTAGCGGGAGGGCCAGATACGCAGTATTTT.

V gene TRBV11-2 combines with J gene TRBJ2-1; 9 positions agree with TRBD2. V was clipped by 0 bases and J by 0 bases; unmatched bases: 3. The CDR3 runs to 17 residues. Germline CDR1 SGHAT, CDR2 FQNNGV. The CDR3 DNA follows: TGTGCCAGCAGCTTAGAACTAGCGGGCAGCTCCTACAATGAGCAGTTCTTC. Its protein product is CASSLELAGSSYNEQFF.

V is TRBV7-6 and J is TRBJ2-7, with TRBD1 matching 8 bases. Germline CDR1 reads SGHVS; CDR2 reads FNYEAQ. This CDR3 region has 16 residues. J was trimmed by 4 bases and V by 1 base; bases with no gene match: 9. The CDR3 here is CASSLGRQGAAYEQYF. CDR3 sequence (DNA): TGTGCCAGCAGCTTAGGAAGGCAGGGGGCCGCATACGAGCAGTACTTC.

Of note for this clonotype: At one end, the junction sequence differs from germline, possibly due to a read error. The chain uses TRBV7-7 and TRBJ2-7; 7 bases fit TRBD2. Looked up from germline, CDR1 is SSHAT and CDR2 is FNYEAQ (reference sequence). The CDR3 consists of 15 residues. This CDR3 reads CASSLERGSAYEQYF. The DNA for the CDR3 is TGTGCTAGCAGCTTAGAGCGCGGGAGTGCCTACGAGCAGTACTTC.

V is TRBV27 and J is TRBJ2-7; either TRBD1 or TRBD2 may fit D (5 bases each). The CDR3 sequence is 14 residues long. Between the trimmed V and J ends, which lost 5 bases and 2 bases, there was a span of 13 bases. CDR1 and CDR2 from the germline V gene are MNHEY and SMNVEV (reference sequence). In DNA, the CDR3 is TGTGCCAGCAGTCCCCGGGACGGGGCCTACGAGCAGTACTTC. This codes for CASSPRDGAYEQYF.

This clonotype has more than one count but fewer than ten. The chain links TRBV20-1 to TRBJ2-1; the match to TRBD2 covers 13 bases. Germline CDR1 is DFQATT and CDR2 is SNEGSKA (reference sequence). The CDR3 extends over 18 amino acids. With V trimmed by 0 bases and J by 8 bases, 13 bases remained unmatched. CDR3 coding DNA: TGCAGTGCTAGAGATCGGGGACTAGCGGGACCCTACGTCGATGAGCAGTTCTTC. Translated: CSARDRGLAGPYVDEQFF.

This clonotype came up a few times. The chain has TRBV27 and TRBJ1-2, with TRBD1 as a possible D gene (5 bases). Germline V gene lookup returns CDR1 MNHEY and CDR2 SMNVEV (reference sequence). V lost 3 bases and J 8 bases, leaving 13 bases between the germline ends. The CDR3 contains 13 residues. The CDR3 is CASSFLEGNGYTF. In DNA form, the CDR3 reads TGTGCCAGCAGTTTTTTGGAGGGGAACGGCTACACCTTC.

This clonotype was seen repeatedly, ten times or more. CDR3 in amino acids: CASSRVGGSYNEQFF. CDR3 coding DNA: TGTGCCAGCAGTCGCGTCGGTGGGTCCTACAATGAGCAGTTCTTC. V and J are TRBV7-2 and TRBJ2-1, with D hard to call. The CDR3 sequence is 15 residues long. Trimming stripped 6 bases from V and 1 base from J, with 13 bases between. Germline assignment: CDR1 SGHTA and CDR2 FQGNSA.

The V and J genes are TRBV28 and TRBJ1-5, with D perhaps TRBD1 (5 bases). Germline lookup yields CDR1 MDHEN and CDR2 SYDVKM. V shed 6 bases and J shed 6 bases, with 18 bases lying between them. The CDR3 spans 15 residues. Here the CDR3 DNA reads TGTGCCAGCAGGAACGGCCAGGGAGGTGGTCAGCCCCAGCATTTT. Residues: CASRNGQGGGQPQHF. Full variable domain (outside the CDR3, taken from reference TRBV28 and TRBJ1-5): DVKVTQSSRYLVKRTGEKVFLECVQDMDHENMFWYRQDPGLGLRLIYFSYDVKMKEKGDIPEGYSVSREKKERFSLILESASTNQTSMYLCASRNGQGGGQPQHFGDGTRLSIL.

This clonotype was picked up a small number of times. V usage is TRBV5-1 and J usage is TRBJ2-3, with 7 bases fitting TRBD2. The trim removed 0 bases at V and 6 bases at J, leaving 7 bases unmatched. This CDR3 is 15 amino acids long. Germline lookup yields CDR1 SGHRS and CDR2 YFSETQ. The CDR3 loop reads CASSLAAGVSDTQYF. In nucleotides, the CDR3 is TGCGCCAGCAGCTTGGCCGCGGGAGTTTCTGATACGCAGTATTTT.

The chain is built from TRBV20-1 and TRBJ2-1; TRBD1 is a possible D gene (6 bases). Between the trimmed V and J ends, which lost 4 bases and 0 bases, there was a span of 16 bases. Germline CDR1 and CDR2: DFQATT and SNEGSKA (reference sequence). This CDR3 contains 16 residues. The CDR3 DNA sequence: TGCAGTGCTAAAGCCCTACAGGGTAGCTCCTACAATGAGCAGTTCTTC. Protein sequence: CSAKALQGSSYNEQFF.

This clonotype has only a few counts. The chain has TRBV11-1 and TRBJ1-2; D unclear. The length of the CDR3 is 13 residues. Germline assignment: CDR1 SGHAT and CDR2 FQDESV (reference sequence). V was trimmed by 3 bases and J by 2 bases, leaving 7 bases between them. The DNA for the CDR3 is TGTGCCAGCAGCTTCTCGGGAAACTATGGCTACACCTTC. Amino acid sequence: CASSFSGNYGYTF.

This clonotype has more than one count but fewer than ten. The chain combines TRBV28 with TRBJ2-3; TRBD1 agrees at 9 bases. Germline V CDR1 and CDR2: MDHEN, SYDVKM. The CDR3 has 16 amino acids. V shed 3 bases and J 2 bases; nucleotides not matched to a gene: 6. In nucleotides, the CDR3 is TGTGCCAGCAGTTTGACAGGGGGTGGTTCCACAGATACGCAGTATTTT. Translation: CASSLTGGGSTDTQYF. Filled out from reference TRBV28 and TRBJ2-3, the complete variable domain reads DVKVTQSSRYLVKRTGEKVFLECVQDMDHENMFWYRQDPGLGLRLIYFSYDVKMKEKGDIPEGYSVSREKKERFSLILESASTNQTSMYLCASSLTGGGSTDTQYFGPGTRLTVL.

This clonotype was counted between two and nine times. The chain employs TRBV12-3 or TRBV12-4 and TRBJ1-2, with D uncertain. V dropped 5 bases and J dropped 6 bases, with 13 bases sitting between them. This CDR3 comprises 13 residues. This chain's CDR3 is CASSATPTHGYTF. CDR3 nucleotides: TGTGCCAGCAGTGCAACCCCGACACATGGCTACACCTTC.

This clonotype has only a few counts. The rearrangement joins TRBV6-6 to TRBJ2-2; D is undetermined. This CDR3 has 13 amino acids. Germline V lookup: CDR1 MNHNY, CDR2 SVGAGI (reference sequence). Trimming removed 4 bases at V and 5 bases at J, with 8 bases between. The CDR3 coding sequence is TGTGCCAGCAGTTTAACAGAAACCGGGGAGCTGTTTTTT. Encoded protein: CASSLTETGELFF.

This chain connects TRBV9 to TRBJ1-2; weak D call: TRBD1 (5 bases). Germline loops: CDR1 SGDLS, CDR2 YYNGEE. The V and J ends lost 5 bases and 8 bases respectively, with 25 bases between them. This CDR3 is 16 amino acids long. CDR3 coding DNA: TGTGCCAGCAGTTCGTTAAGGGACGGACCCTTAGGCGGCTACACCTTC. Encoded protein: CASSSLRDGPLGGYTF.

J is TRBJ2-3 and V is TRBV30; unclear D gene. CDR1 is GTSNPN, CDR2 SVGIG, per germline (reference sequence). The germline V and J ends were trimmed by 0 bases and 2 bases, with 6 bases remaining between them. The CDR3 contains 13 residues. The DNA of the CDR3 is TGTGCCTGGAGTGTACGAGTCACAGATACGCAGTATTTT. Amino acid sequence: CAWSVRVTDTQYF. Complete variable domain (other parts from reference TRBV30 and TRBJ2-3): SQTIHQWPATLVQPVGSPLSLECTVEGTSNPNLYWYRQAAGRGLQLLFYSVGIGQISSEVPQNLSASRPQDRQFILSSKKLLLSDSGFYLCAWSVRVTDTQYFGPGTRLTVL.

This clonotype was seen only a few times. The genes are TRBV4-1 and TRBJ2-5, with D hard to call. CDR1 and CDR2 from the germline V gene are MGHRA and YSYEKL. CDR3 length equals 14 residues. The V gene lost 2 bases and the J gene lost 4 bases, with 11 bases spanning the gap. The CDR3 DNA follows: TGCGCCAGCAGCCAATCGATTATCGGAGAGACCCAGTACTTC. As protein: CASSQSIIGETQYF.

This clonotype was counted many times. The chain employs TRBV7-2 and TRBJ2-3, with D perhaps TRBD1 or TRBD2 (5 bases each). V lost 1 base and J lost 3, with 17 bases in between. Germline V CDR1 and CDR2: SGHTA, FQGNSA. CDR3 length equals 17 residues. CDR3 in DNA: TGTGCCAGCAGCTTAGGAGTGTGGGGGAGCTCGACAGATACGCAGTATTTT. Protein: CASSLGVWGSSTDTQYF.

This clonotype was observed a few times. The V gene is TRBV28, the J gene TRBJ2-7, with 12 positions matching TRBD2. CDR1 MDHEN and CDR2 SYDVKM come from the germline V gene. The V and J ends lost 5 bases and 0 bases, in that order; junction bases with no gene match: 2. The CDR3 sequence is 15 residues long. CDR3 loop: CASSRTSGNSYEQYF. CDR3 DNA: TGTGCCAGCAGTCGGACTAGCGGGAACTCCTACGAGCAGTACTTC.

The chain couples TRBV29-1 to TRBJ2-7, with a weak D call TRBD1 (5 bases). CDR3 length: 13 amino acids. Germline V gene sequence: CDR1 SQVTM, CDR2 ANQGSEA. Trimming cost V 0 bases and J 7 bases, with 13 bases left between them. CDR3 bases: TGCAGCGTTGAAGAAAGGGGCAAGCTTGAGCAGTACTTC. It yields the protein CSVEERGKLEQYF.

This clonotype was picked up a small number of times. The V gene is TRBV12-3 or TRBV12-4, the J gene TRBJ2-3; D remains unclear. The CDR3 contains 16 residues. Trimming took 5 bases from V and 0 from J, leaving 15 bases between them. The CDR3 DNA follows: TGTGCCAGCAGTGAACAAAGCCTCGGTAGCACAGATACGCAGTATTTT. Translating it yields CASSEQSLGSTDTQYF.

This clonotype was seen repeatedly, ten times or more. V and J are TRBV10-3 and TRBJ1-1; D call uncertain. This CDR3 is built from 13 residues. Germline V gene lookup returns CDR1 ENHRY and CDR2 SYGVKD. Trimming cost V 4 bases and J 0 bases, with 6 bases left between them. DNA for the CDR3: TGTGCCATCAGTGGACCGATGAACACTGAAGCTTTCTTT. Translated, it gives CAISGPMNTEAFF.

This clonotype was seen ten or more times. The CDR3 region has the DNA TGTGCCAGCAGTTACCCGTCAGGAGAGACCCAGTACTTC. It codes for CASSYPSGETQYF. The genes are TRBV6-2 or TRBV6-3 and TRBJ2-5; no clear D gene. This CDR3 is 13 amino acids long. Germline CDR1 and CDR2: MNHEY and SVGEGT. V lost 2 bases, J lost 4 bases, and 8 bases lay in between.

This clonotype was detected many times. The rearrangement uses TRBV7-2 and TRBJ2-3; no firm D call. Germline V gives CDR1 SGHTA, CDR2 FQGNSA. The length of the CDR3 is 12 residues. V was cut by 0 bases and J by 6 bases, with 4 bases left in between. CDR3 nucleotide sequence: TGTGCCAGCAGCTTAGCTCGGGATACGCAGTATTTT. It encodes CASSLARDTQYF.